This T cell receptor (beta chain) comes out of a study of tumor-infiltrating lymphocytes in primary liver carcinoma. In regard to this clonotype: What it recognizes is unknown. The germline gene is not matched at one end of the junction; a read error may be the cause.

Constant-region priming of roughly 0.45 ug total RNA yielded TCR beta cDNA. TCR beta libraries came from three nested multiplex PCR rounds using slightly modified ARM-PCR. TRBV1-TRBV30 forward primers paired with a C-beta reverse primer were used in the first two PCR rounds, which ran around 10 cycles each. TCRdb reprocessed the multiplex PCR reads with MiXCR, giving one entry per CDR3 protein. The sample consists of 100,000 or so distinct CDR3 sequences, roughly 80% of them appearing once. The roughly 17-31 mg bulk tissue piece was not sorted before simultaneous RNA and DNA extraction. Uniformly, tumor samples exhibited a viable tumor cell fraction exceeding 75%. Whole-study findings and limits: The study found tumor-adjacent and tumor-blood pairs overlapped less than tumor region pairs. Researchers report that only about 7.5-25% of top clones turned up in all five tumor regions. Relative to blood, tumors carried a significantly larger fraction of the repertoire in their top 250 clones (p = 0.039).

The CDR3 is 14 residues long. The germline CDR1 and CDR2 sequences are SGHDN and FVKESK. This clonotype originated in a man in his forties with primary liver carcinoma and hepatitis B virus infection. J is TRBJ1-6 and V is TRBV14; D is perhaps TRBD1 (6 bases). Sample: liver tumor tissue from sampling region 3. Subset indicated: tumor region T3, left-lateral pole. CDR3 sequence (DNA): TGTACCAGCAATCACTCAGGGGAAAATTCACCCCTCCACTTT. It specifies CTSNHSGENSPLHF.